These 28 T cell receptor beta chains originate from one sample sequenced in a study of cytomegalovirus exposure and HLA in healthy donors. The primer mix had 60 Vbeta and 13 Jbeta primers. Profiled with immunoSEQ multiplex PCR; TCRdb holds only in-frame clones, not every one. The table lists some 120,000 clones, 9% to 10% of them singletons. The sequencing input was PBMCs. The receptor set was obtained from a man aged 25 to 40 in good health and CMV-seronegative.

This clone has a handful of counts. V gene TRBV11-3 combines with J gene TRBJ2-7, with 9 bases identical to TRBD2. The CDR3 length is 14 residues. With 5 bases clipped from V and 4 bases from J, the junction kept 6 bases outside the gene matches. Germline CDR1 SGHNT, CDR2 YENEEA. CDR3 bases: TGTGCCAGCAGCGATAGTAGCGGGAGATACGAGCAGTACTTC. As protein: CASSDSSGRYEQYF.

In regard to this clone: Sequence at one end of the junction differs from germline and may be a read error. V usage is TRBV6-1 and J usage is TRBJ2-7; 10 nucleotides line up with TRBD2. There are 15 residues in the CDR3. Germline V gives CDR1 MNHNS, CDR2 SASEGT. The CDR3 loop is CASRLASGGTYEQDF. For the CDR3, the DNA is TGTGCCAGCAGACTCGCTAGCGGGGGTACCTACGAGCAGGACTTC.

This clone appeared a few times. This chain joins TRBV9 and TRBJ2-3; 8 bases are a match to TRBD2. Germline trimming cut 4 bases from V and 1 base from J; bases unmatched to any gene: 11. CDR1 SGDLS and CDR2 YYNGEE come from the germline V gene. CDR3 length equals 17 residues. In DNA form, the CDR3 reads TGTGCCAGCAGCTCGGAGGAAGCGGGAGTTGGCACAGATACGCAGTATTTT. The encoded protein is CASSSEEAGVGTDTQYF.

The DNA of the CDR3 is TGTGCCAGCAGTTTGGGGCGAGTCTCTGAAGCTTTCTTT. This sequence encodes CASSLGRVSEAFF. V is TRBV27 and J is TRBJ1-1; weak D call: TRBD1 (5 bases). Germline-derived CDR1 and CDR2 are MNHEY and SMNVEV (reference sequence). This CDR3 is built from 13 residues. V lost 3 bases to trimming and J lost 6 bases, with 11 bases between them.

This clone was seen a handful of times. The chain couples TRBV7-9 to TRBJ2-2; tentatively, D is TRBD1 (6 bases). From germline, CDR1 is SEHNR and CDR2 FQNEAQ (reference sequence). The CDR3 has 17 residues. Trimming stripped 4 bases from V and 5 bases from J, with 20 bases between. The CDR3 DNA sequence: TGTGCCAGCAGCTCCCAATTCATTACAGGGAGAACCGGGGAGCTGTTTTTT. Residues: CASSSQFITGRTGELFF.

The chain combines TRBV11-2 with TRBJ2-1; 7 bases match TRBD1. This CDR3 is 15 amino acids long. Germline V gene sequence: CDR1 SGHAT, CDR2 FQNNGV. The J segment lost 6 bases and the V segment lost 0 bases, leaving 5 bases of the junction unmatched. CDR3 sequence reads: CASSLDRGRRNEQFF. DNA for the CDR3: TGTGCCAGCAGCTTAGACAGGGGGAGACGCAATGAGCAGTTCTTC.

In its sample, this clone was seen a few times. The J gene is TRBJ2-7, the V gene TRBV6-6, with D perhaps TRBD1 (5 bases). Trimming took 5 bases from V and 3 from J, leaving 5 bases between them. Germline CDR1 and CDR2: MNHNY and SVGAGI (reference sequence). The CDR3 is 11 residues long. For the CDR3, the DNA is TGTGCCAGCAGTGACAGCTACGAGCAGTACTTC. It codes for CASSDSYEQYF.

This chain links TRBV10-3 with TRBJ2-7; 9 bases fit TRBD1. CDR1 and CDR2 from the germline V gene are ENHRY and SYGVKD. The CDR3 sequence is 12 residues long. V lost 10 bases, J lost 3 bases, and 4 bases stayed unmatched. The CDR3 DNA reads TGTGCCACCGGGACAGGGCACTACGAGCAGTACTTC. Amino acid sequence: CATGTGHYEQYF.

V is TRBV30 and J is TRBJ2-1; 9 positions agree with TRBD2. The trim removed 6 bases at V and 6 bases at J, leaving 6 bases unmatched. Germline CDR1 is GTSNPN and CDR2 is SVGIG (reference sequence). This CDR3 region has 13 residues. The CDR3 nucleotides read TGTGCCTGTGGGGGCGGGAGGGTCAATGAGCAGTTCTTC. It yields the protein CACGGGRVNEQFF.

This clone has a handful of counts. The chain carries TRBV14 and TRBJ2-3, with D possibly matching TRBD1 (5 bases). V lost 3 bases and J 6 bases, leaving 10 bases between the germline ends. Germline assignment: CDR1 SGHDN and CDR2 FVKESK. The CDR3 is made up of 13 amino acids. Written as DNA, the CDR3 is TGTGCCAGCAGCCATGAATACAGGGATACGCAGTATTTT. Protein sequence: CASSHEYRDTQYF.

This clone was seen more than once but under ten times. This sequence joins TRBV19 and TRBJ1-5; 7 bases map to TRBD1. The CDR3 covers 15 residues. Per germline, CDR1 LNHDA and CDR2 SQIVND (reference sequence). The J segment lost 0 bases and the V segment lost 7 bases, leaving 6 bases of the junction unmatched. Here the CDR3 reads CASIPTGTSNQPQHF. DNA of the CDR3: TGTGCCAGTATCCCGACAGGGACTAGCAATCAGCCCCAGCATTTT.

Of note for this clone: The same CDR3 arises from other DNA sequences in this sample as well. The rearrangement links TRBV10-3 to TRBJ2-1; 9 nucleotides agree with TRBD1. Germline-derived CDR1 and CDR2 are ENHRY and SYGVKD. J gave up 7 bases and V 6 bases, and 7 bases lay outside the gene matches. The CDR3 covers 14 residues. The DNA of the CDR3 is TGTGCCATCAGCCGGGACAGGGTCGGGAATGAGCAGTTCTTC. Protein: CAISRDRVGNEQFF.

The chain has TRBV11-2 and TRBJ2-2; D possibly corresponds to TRBD1 (5 bases). The ends were cut back, 4 bases at V and 6 bases at J, with 9 bases in the middle. This CDR3 region has 13 residues. The germline CDR1 and CDR2 sequences are SGHAT and FQNNGV. In nucleotides, the CDR3 is TGTGCCAGCAGCTCACTCAGGGCCGGGGAGCTGTTTTTT. Its protein is CASSSLRAGELFF.

The chain uses TRBV30 and TRBJ1-1, with D unresolved. Per the germline V gene, CDR1 is GTSNPN and CDR2 is SVGIG (reference sequence). CDR3 length: 14 residues. V lost 2 bases and J 1 base, leaving 11 bases between the germline ends. The CDR3 DNA follows: TGTGCCTGGAGTAGCGGGCGCCGGAACACTGAAGCTTTCTTT. This encodes CAWSSGRRNTEAFF.

CDR3 loop: CASSLLDRNTGELFF. In DNA form, the CDR3 reads TGTGCCAGCAGCTTACTGGACAGGAACACCGGGGAGCTGTTTTTT. The chain couples TRBV7-9 to TRBJ2-2; tentatively, D is TRBD1 (6 bases). V shed 2 bases and J shed 1 base, with 8 bases lying between them. In germline, CDR1 is SEHNR, CDR2 FQNEAQ (reference sequence). CDR3 size: 15 residues.

A few counts support this clone. The chain links TRBV7-3 to TRBJ1-1, with D perhaps TRBD1 (6 bases). CDR3 size: 16 residues. Between the trimmed V and J ends, which lost 5 bases and 0 bases, there was a span of 16 bases. Germline V gene lookup returns CDR1 SGHTA and CDR2 FQGTGA. CDR3 in DNA: TGTGCCAGCAGCCGACAGGCGTTAATCATGAACACTGAAGCTTTCTTT. Protein product: CASSRQALIMNTEAFF.

There are a few counts of this clone. The chain uses TRBV19 and TRBJ1-4; maybe TRBD1 (5 bases). There are 14 residues in the CDR3. Looked up from germline, CDR1 is LNHDA and CDR2 is SQIVND (reference sequence). Trimming removed 3 bases from V and 4 bases from J, with 9 bases in between. The CDR3 nucleotides read TGTGCCAGTAGTATCTTCGGGGGTAATGAAAAACTGTTTTTT. This translates into CASSIFGGNEKLFF.

The chain couples TRBV29-1 to TRBJ2-1; 8 bases map to TRBD1. V shed 8 bases, J shed 4 bases, and the junction held 10 bases outside the gene matches. Germline loops: CDR1 SQVTM, CDR2 ANQGSEA. The CDR3 has 14 amino acids. The CDR3 sequence is CSSGSGQGYNEQFF. The CDR3 nucleotides are TGCAGCTCTGGGTCAGGACAGGGTTACAATGAGCAGTTCTTC.

This clone appeared a few times. The rearrangement uses TRBV2 and TRBJ1-2, with 10 bases that match TRBD1. The J segment lost 2 bases and the V segment lost 4 bases, leaving 4 bases of the junction unmatched. The CDR3 extends over 15 amino acids. Germline CDR1 and CDR2: SNHLY and FYNNEI. DNA of the CDR3: TGTGCCAGCAGTGTAGACAGGGGGCCAAACTATGGCTACACCTTC. Its translation: CASSVDRGPNYGYTF.

The chain combines TRBV7-3 with TRBJ2-3, with 12 bases that match TRBD2. This CDR3 spans 16 amino acids. Germline V gene lookup returns CDR1 SGHTA and CDR2 FQGTGA. Germline trimming cut 7 bases from V and 2 bases from J; bases unmatched to any gene: 7. The CDR3 DNA follows: TGTGCCAGCACCCCCCTAGCGGGAGGGCCCACAGATACGCAGTATTTT. Protein product: CASTPLAGGPTDTQYF.

This clone appeared a few times. This rearrangement joins TRBV2 to TRBJ1-1; D possibly corresponds to TRBD1 (5 bases). The CDR3 consists of 14 residues. V lost 3 bases, J lost 3 bases, and 11 bases lay in between. Germline V gives CDR1 SNHLY, CDR2 FYNNEI. CDR3 protein: CASSEGAGYTEAFF. CDR3 nucleotide sequence: TGTGCCAGCAGTGAGGGTGCAGGGTACACTGAAGCTTTCTTT.

Concerning this clone: An end of the junction does not agree with germline; a read error may underlie this. V and J are TRBV7-7 and TRBJ2-3, with TRBD2 matching over 10 bases. The CDR3 length is 14 residues. Germline lookup yields CDR1 SSHAT and CDR2 FNYEAQ (reference sequence). The CDR3 sequence is CASSLGLAADTQYF. CDR3 DNA: TGTGCTAGCAGCCTCGGACTAGCGGCAGATACGCAGTATTTT.

The chain is built from TRBV10-3 and TRBJ1-5, with 10 bases identical to TRBD1. The CDR3 is 15 amino acids. The germline V gene encodes CDR1 ENHRY and CDR2 SYGVKD. The trim removed 4 bases at V and 4 bases at J, leaving 4 bases unmatched. CDR3 region: CAISGDRGWNQPQHF. The DNA for the CDR3 is TGTGCCATCAGTGGGGACAGGGGTTGGAATCAGCCCCAGCATTTT.

The chain uses TRBV27 and TRBJ1-5; 10 bases are a match to TRBD1. The germline V gene has CDR1 MNHEY and CDR2 SMNVEV (reference sequence). The CDR3 extends over 15 amino acids. Trimming took 6 bases from V and 7 from J; bases not matched to a gene: 9. As DNA, the CDR3 is TGTGCCAGCAGCCCCACCCGGACAGGGGGACAGCCCCAGCATTTT. Translating gives CASSPTRTGGQPQHF.

This clone was recorded a few times. This chain links TRBV30 with TRBJ1-1; 7 nucleotides match TRBD1. The trim removed 5 bases at V and 1 base at J, leaving 7 bases unmatched. From germline, CDR1 is GTSNPN and CDR2 SVGIG (reference sequence). This CDR3 spans 14 amino acids. This chain's CDR3 is CAWGPGTANTEAFF. In DNA, the CDR3 is TGTGCCTGGGGACCCGGGACAGCGAACACTGAAGCTTTCTTT. Variable domain in full (rest from reference TRBV30 and TRBJ1-1): SQTIHQWPATLVQPVGSPLSLECTVEGTSNPNLYWYRQAAGRGLQLLFYSVGIGQISSEVPQNLSASRPQDRQFILSSKKLLLSDSGFYLCAWGPGTANTEAFFGQGTRLTVV.

This clone occurred a few times. This chain joins TRBV7-2 and TRBJ1-6; TRBD1 matches at 7 bases. CDR3 size: 15 residues. CDR1 and CDR2 (germline): SGHTA, FQGNSA. After removal of 7 bases from V and 10 bases from J, the junction contained 13 bases not matched to a gene. This CDR3 is CASNDRVGVVSPLHF. The CDR3 coding sequence is TGTGCCAGCAACGACAGGGTTGGGGTAGTCTCACCCCTCCACTTT.

The chain employs TRBV4-3 and TRBJ1-2, with D uncertain. The CDR3 sequence is 13 residues long. Trimming took off 1 base at V and 5 bases at J, with 8 bases between the two ends. Looked up from germline, CDR1 is LGHNA and CDR2 is YSLEER. The CDR3 coding sequence is TGCGCCAGCAGCCAAGGTGGGCTTTATGGCTACACCTTC. Protein: CASSQGGLYGYTF.

This clone has just a few counts. The chain is built from TRBV27 and TRBJ2-1; TRBD2 matches at 9 bases. The CDR3 has 12 amino acids. The germline CDR1 and CDR2 sequences are MNHEY and SMNVEV (reference sequence). Trimming at V came to 3 bases and at J to 15 bases, leaving 6 bases not matched to a gene. CDR3 loop: CASSFAGGRLFF. In DNA, the CDR3 is TGTGCCAGCAGTTTTGCGGGAGGGCGTCTGTTCTTC.